A single sample is the source of the 17 T cell receptor beta chains below, sequenced in a study of blood T cells in healthy people across ages. A second roughly 6 to 12 cycle PCR used barcoded and J-beta primers. In TCRdb, the 5' RACE reads were re-called with MiXCR into one record per CDR3 protein. Of 800,000 or so distinct CDR3 sequences listed, 25% were seen once; the top ten hold under 4%. The same sample was also studied in work on T cells of mothers and their children.

Sequencing was done on a sample of blood. All receptors derive from a boy between 10 and 17 years old in good health.

V gene TRBV7-2 combines with J gene TRBJ2-3; 12 bases map to TRBD2. The CDR3 is 17 residues long. Germline CDR1 SGHTA, CDR2 FQGNSA. J gave up 3 bases and V 5 bases, and 9 bases lay outside the gene matches. DNA of the CDR3: TGTGCCAGCAGCCTGACTAGCGGGGGCGGGGGAACAGATACGCAGTATTTT. Encoded protein: CASSLTSGGGGTDTQYF.

This clonotype came up a few times. The chain is built from TRBV7-9 and TRBJ2-7; D may match TRBD1 or TRBD2 (7 bases each). From germline, CDR1 is SEHNR and CDR2 FQNEAQ (reference sequence). The germline V and J ends were trimmed by 7 bases and 6 bases, with 16 bases remaining between them. This CDR3 contains 13 residues. The CDR3, as DNA: TGTGCCAGCACCCAGGGGGGGGCCCTCGAGCAGTACTTC. Its protein product is CASTQGGALEQYF.

This clonotype has just a few counts. The junction departs from germline at one end; a sequencing error may be responsible. In DNA, the CDR3 is TGTGCCGGCAGTGAGTGGGACCCCAGTGAAAAACTGTTTTTT. Amino acid sequence: CAGSEWDPSEKLFF. The V and J genes are TRBV2 and TRBJ1-4; tentatively, D is TRBD1 (5 bases). Germline loops: CDR1 SNHLY, CDR2 FYNNEI. This CDR3 has 14 amino acids.

The chain links TRBV7-2 to TRBJ2-5; 11 bases align to TRBD2. The tail of the sequence fits TRBJ2-7 better, so the J call may be wrong. CDR1 is SGHTA and CDR2 is FQGNSA in the germline V gene. The CDR3 length is 17 residues. CDR3 nucleotide sequence: TGTGCCAGCAGCCAAGGGGGACTAGCGGACAAGGCCTACGAGCAGTACTTC. Translating gives CASSQGGLADKAYEQYF.

This clonotype showed up just a few times. This sequence joins TRBV11-3 and TRBJ2-5; TRBD2 matches at 14 bases. The J call may be mistaken, given a closer DNA end match to TRBJ2-1. Germline assignment: CDR1 SGHNT and CDR2 YENEEA. This CDR3 region has 15 residues. The CDR3 DNA is TGTGCCAGCAGCTCCAGACTAGCGGGAGGGGGTGAGCAGTTCTTC. Its translation is CASSSRLAGGGEQFF.

The chain employs TRBV7-2 and TRBJ2-7; 8 bases align to TRBD2. The V segment lost 1 base and the J segment 5 bases; nucleotides outside the gene matches: 4. CDR1 is SGHTA, CDR2 FQGNSA, per germline. This CDR3 is built from 14 residues. The CDR3 region is CASSLDGGDNEQYF. In DNA, the CDR3 is TGTGCCAGCAGCTTAGACGGGGGGGACAACGAGCAGTACTTC. The whole variable domain, filled in from reference TRBV7-2 and TRBJ2-7, reads GAGVSQSPSNKVTEKGKDVELRCDPISGHTALYWYRQSLGQGLEFLIYFQGNSAPDKSGLPSDRFSAERTGGSVSTLTIQRTQQEDSAVYLCASSLDGGDNEQYFGPGTRLTVT.

The gene calls are TRBV5-1 and TRBJ2-7, with D possibly matching TRBD1 (5 bases). The CDR3 extends over 14 amino acids. Germline CDR1 is SGHRS and CDR2 is YFSETQ. The ends were cut back, 0 bases at V and 5 bases at J, with 12 bases in the middle. The DNA of the CDR3 is TGCGCCAGCAGCTTGGTAGCAGGGAAGGACGAGCAGTACTTC. Translation gives CASSLVAGKDEQYF.

The rearrangement joins TRBV11-2 to TRBJ2-7; 8 bases are a match to TRBD2. This CDR3 has 13 amino acids. Germline assignment: CDR1 SGHAT and CDR2 FQNNGV. Trimming removed 5 bases from V and 2 bases from J; junction bases left unmatched: 2. The CDR3 sequence is CASSAAGAYEQYF. The CDR3, as DNA: TGTGCCAGCAGCGCAGCGGGGGCCTACGAGCAGTACTTC.

This clonotype was counted between two and nine times. The chain joins TRBV9 to TRBJ2-2; 9 positions agree with TRBD2. In germline, CDR1 is SGDLS, CDR2 YYNGEE. J was trimmed by 6 bases and V by 3 bases; bases with no gene match: 12. This CDR3 spans 17 amino acids. CDR3 protein: CASSAEGLAQEAGELFF. The DNA of the CDR3 is TGTGCCAGCAGCGCCGAGGGACTAGCCCAGGAGGCCGGGGAGCTGTTTTTT.

The V gene is TRBV18, the J gene TRBJ2-3, with D possibly being TRBD1 or TRBD2 (5 bases each). This CDR3 contains 14 residues. Germline V gene lookup returns CDR1 KGHSH and CDR2 LQKENI. Trimming took 3 bases from V and 6 from J, leaving 13 bases between them. CDR3 sequence: CASSPHVGEDTQYF. The DNA for the CDR3 is TGTGCCAGCTCACCCCACGTAGGGGAGGATACGCAGTATTTT. The full variable domain, completed using reference TRBV18 and TRBJ2-3, is NAGVMQNPRHLVRRRGQEARLRCSPMKGHSHVYWYRQLPEEGLKFMVYLQKENIIDESGMPKERFSAEFPKEGPSILRIQQVVRGDSAAYFCASSPHVGEDTQYFGPGTRLTVL.

This clonotype was counted only a few times. V and J are TRBV29-1 and TRBJ2-5, with D uncertain. Gene TRBJ2-7 matches the end of the DNA better, so the J call may be wrong. The CDR3 runs to 12 residues. CDR1 and CDR2 (germline): SQVTM, ANQGSEA. The chain's CDR3 is CSVIDGSYEQYF. The DNA for the CDR3 is TGCAGCGTTATAGACGGATCCTACGAGCAGTACTTC.

The chain uses TRBV29-1 and TRBJ2-1; a weak D match, TRBD1 (5 bases). CDR1 and CDR2 (germline): SQVTM, ANQGSEA. Trimming cost V 1 base and J 4 bases, with 14 bases left between them. This CDR3 region has 15 residues. The CDR3 coding sequence is TGCAGCGTTGAAGTCCGCAGGGCCAAATACAATGAGCAGTTCTTC. Its protein is CSVEVRRAKYNEQFF.

This clonotype showed up just a few times. The rearrangement links TRBV20-1 to TRBJ1-6; a possible D gene is TRBD1 (5 bases). Germline V CDR1 and CDR2: DFQATT, SNEGSKA (reference sequence). The CDR3 spans 14 residues. The V end was cut by 5 bases, the J end by 4 bases, with 12 bases between. The CDR3 protein is CSAREQVYNSPLHF. CDR3 nucleotide sequence: TGCAGTGCTCGGGAACAGGTTTATAATTCACCCCTCCACTTT.

The rearrangement uses TRBV12-3 or TRBV12-4 and TRBJ1-5, with D possibly TRBD1 on 5 matching bases. This CDR3 is 14 amino acids long. V shed 2 bases and J shed 5 bases, with 10 bases lying between them. The CDR3 DNA is TGTGCCAGCAGTTTATCAGGGACGGATCAGCCCCAGCATTTT. Protein sequence: CASSLSGTDQPQHF.

The chain carries TRBV5-1 and TRBJ2-3; no firm D call. V gave up 4 bases and J gave up 0 bases, with 18 bases separating them. The CDR3 extends over 17 amino acids. Germline assignment: CDR1 SGHRS and CDR2 YFSETQ. This CDR3 reads CASSVGLGLLSTDTQYF. The CDR3 nucleotides are TGCGCCAGCAGCGTTGGATTGGGGTTGTTGAGCACAGATACGCAGTATTTT.

V gene TRBV20-1 combines with J gene TRBJ2-5; maybe TRBD2 (5 bases). The CDR3 spans 12 residues. V was shortened by 2 bases and J by 2 bases, with 6 bases between the two germline ends. Germline V gives CDR1 DFQATT, CDR2 SNEGSKA (reference sequence). CDR3 nucleotides: TGCAGTGCTAGAAGGAGGCAAGAGACCCAGTACTTC. Translation gives CSARRRQETQYF.

The chain combines TRBV12-3 or TRBV12-4 with TRBJ2-5; D is undetermined. V gave up 4 bases and J gave up 2 bases, with 8 bases separating them. This CDR3 spans 13 amino acids. CDR3: CASSWDAQETQYF. CDR3 nucleotides: TGTGCCAGCAGTTGGGATGCACAAGAGACCCAGTACTTC.